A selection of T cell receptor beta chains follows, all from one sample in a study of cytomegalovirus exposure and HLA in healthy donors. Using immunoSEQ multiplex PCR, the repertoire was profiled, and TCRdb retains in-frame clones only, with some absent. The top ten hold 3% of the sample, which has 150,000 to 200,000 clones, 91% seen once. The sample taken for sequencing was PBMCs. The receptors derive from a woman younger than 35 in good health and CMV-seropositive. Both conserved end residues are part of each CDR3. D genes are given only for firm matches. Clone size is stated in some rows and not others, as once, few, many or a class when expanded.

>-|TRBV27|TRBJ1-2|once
CASSPYASNHYGYTF
TGTGCCAGCAGTCCCTACGCCTCTAACCACTATGGCTACACCTTC
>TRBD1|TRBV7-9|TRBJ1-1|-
CASSSTGGSSLEAFF
TGTGCCAGCAGCTCGACAGGGGGCTCCAGCCTTGAAGCTTTCTTT
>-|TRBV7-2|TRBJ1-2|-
CASSPPSNYGYTF
TGTGCCAGCAGCCCTCCCAGTAACTATGGCTACACCTTC
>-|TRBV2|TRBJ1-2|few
CASSPGTSGYGYTF
TGTGCCAGCAGTCCTGGGACATCTGGCTATGGCTACACCTTC
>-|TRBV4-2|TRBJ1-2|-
CASSQEMGAPYGYTF
TGTGCCAGCAGCCAAGAAATGGGGGCCCCCTATGGCTACACCTTC
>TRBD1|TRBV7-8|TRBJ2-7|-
CASSWDRAYEQYF
TGTGCCAGCAGCTGGGACAGGGCTTACGAGCAGTACTTC
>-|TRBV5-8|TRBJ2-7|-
CASSFPFAYEQYF
TGTGCCAGCAGCTTTCCCTTTGCCTACGAGCAGTACTTC
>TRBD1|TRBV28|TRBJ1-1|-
CASRGTGINTEAFF
TGTGCCAGCAGGGGGACAGGGATAAACACTGAAGCTTTCTTT
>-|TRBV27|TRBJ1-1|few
CASSLLYGNTEAFF
TGTGCCAGCAGTCTACTTTATGGGAACACTGAAGCTTTCTTT
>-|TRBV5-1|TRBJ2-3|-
CASSSGDTSTDTQYF
TGCGCCAGCAGCTCCGGGGACACCAGCACAGATACGCAGTATTTT
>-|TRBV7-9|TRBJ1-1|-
CASSLGWSGVGRTEAFF
TGTGCCAGCAGCTTAGGATGGTCAGGGGTTGGTCGTACTGAAGCTTTCTTT
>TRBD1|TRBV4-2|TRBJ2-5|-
CASSQDLTGGLETQYF
TGTGCCAGCAGCCAAGACCTAACAGGGGGTCTGGAGACCCAGTACTTC
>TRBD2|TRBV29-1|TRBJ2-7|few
CSALAGVSSYEQYF
TGCAGCGCCCTAGCGGGGGTTAGCTCCTACGAGCAGTACTTC
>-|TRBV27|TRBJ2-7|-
CASSLWLEGEQYF
TGTGCCAGCAGTTTATGGTTGGAGGGGGAGCAGTACTTC
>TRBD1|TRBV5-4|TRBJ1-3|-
CASSSGQGAGGNTIYF
TGTGCCAGCAGCTCAGGACAGGGGGCAGGTGGAAACACCATATATTTT
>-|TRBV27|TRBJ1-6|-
CASSHRADSPLHF
TGTGCCAGCAGCCACAGGGCCGATTCACCCCTCCACTTT
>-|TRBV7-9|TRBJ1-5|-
CASSAGNNQPQHF
TGTGCCAGCAGCGCAGGGAACAATCAGCCCCAGCATTTT
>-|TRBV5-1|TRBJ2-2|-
CASSSEQGSTGELFF
TGCGCCAGCAGCTCAGAACAGGGATCCACCGGGGAGCTGTTTTTT
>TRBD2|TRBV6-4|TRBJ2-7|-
CASSLAGATYEQYF
TGTGCCAGCAGTCTAGCGGGGGCCACCTACGAGCAGTACTTC
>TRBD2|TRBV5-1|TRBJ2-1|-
CASSLRAGGTYNEQFF
TGCGCCAGCAGCTTGAGAGCGGGAGGAACCTACAATGAGCAGTTCTTC
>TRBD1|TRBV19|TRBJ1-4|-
CASTDGTVNNEKLFF
TGTGCCAGTACCGACGGGACAGTCAATAATGAAAAACTGTTTTTT
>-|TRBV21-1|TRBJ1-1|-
CASSSRTGAEAFF
TGTGCCAGCAGCAGTCGGACGGGGGCTGAAGCTTTCTTT
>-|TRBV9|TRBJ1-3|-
CASSHLRGNSGNTIYF
TGTGCCAGCAGCCACCTAAGGGGGAACTCTGGAAACACCATATATTTT